Sequencing of this T cell receptor beta chain was carried out in a study of cytomegalovirus exposure and HLA in healthy donors. Whole-study findings and limits: It emerged from a later analysis that several of the most significant clusters appeared to be linked to common viral pathogens. HLA allele associations emerged for some 16,000 TCR beta sequences in a later analysis, at 0.05 false discovery rate. In vitro testing confirmed a few CMV-associated chains as specific for CMV antigens. Across all donors, roughly uniform sequencing depth was an assumption of the presence/absence analyses.

Amplification used 60 Vbeta primers and 13 Jbeta primers. The data were produced by immunoSEQ multiplex PCR, yet TCRdb's version contains in-frame clones alone and is incomplete. The table records some 170,000 clones, 82% of them present only once. A remark on this clone: Its antigen is not identified.

This receptor was identified in a man in his fifties or sixties in good health and CMV-seropositive. Input material: PBMCs.

Written as DNA, the CDR3 is TGTGCCAGCAGTTTACGGGGACCCCTCCACTTT. Translated: CASSLRGPLHF. This chain joins TRBV28 and TRBJ1-6, with D hard to call. CDR1 and CDR2 (germline): MDHEN, SYDVKM. The length of the CDR3 is 11 residues. Deletions cut 2 bases from V and 12 bases from J, with 5 bases between. The full variable domain, completed using reference TRBV28 and TRBJ1-6, is DVKVTQSSRYLVKRTGEKVFLECVQDMDHENMFWYRQDPGLGLRLIYFSYDVKMKEKGDIPEGYSVSREKKERFSLILESASTNQTSMYLCASSLRGPLHFGNGTRLTVT.